This T cell receptor beta chain was obtained from a study of immune evolution from preneoplasia to lung adenocarcinoma. The data were produced by immunoSEQ multiplex PCR, yet TCRdb's version contains in-frame clones alone and is incomplete. This sample has approximately 11,000 clones, with roughly 84% found just once. Germline-derived CDR1 and CDR2 are MDHEN and SYDVKM. V lost 5 bases, J lost 0 bases, and 11 bases lay in between. The CDR3 has 14 amino acids. J is TRBJ2-7 and V is TRBV28; no clear D gene. Sequencing used FFPE minimally invasive lung adenocarcinoma tissue. The clonotype originates from a person aged 65 to 85 with lung adenocarcinoma. The CDR3 coding sequence is TGTGCCAGCAGTGCCCCGGACGACTCCTACGAGCAGTACTTC. Translation: CASSAPDDSYEQYF.